These T cell receptor beta chains were read from a single sample in a study of blood T cell repertoires in COVID-19. The data were produced by immunoSEQ multiplex PCR, yet TCRdb's version contains in-frame clones alone and is incomplete. The repertoire holds around 200,000 clones, with approximately 87% as singletons. Sample: peripheral blood. The receptors here all came from a man aged 60-69 years who had recovered from COVID-19. Both conserved end residues are part of each CDR3. The order of the fields is J gene, CDR3 length, D gene, clone size, V gene, CDR3 protein, CDR3 DNA. A D gene is named only where the DNA matches it firmly. Some rows have no size entry. The others give once, few or many, or a class for an expanded clone.

>TRBJ2-7|12|NA|few|TRBV10-1
CASSLLAGEQYF
TGCGCCAGCAGTCTACTAGCCGGCGAGCAGTACTTC
>TRBJ1-2|14|TRBD1|NA|TRBV28
CASSIQGGSYGYTF
TGTGCCAGCAGTATCCAGGGGGGCAGCTATGGCTACACCTTC
>TRBJ2-7|16|TRBD2|NA|TRBV10-1
CASSAEGSGNRYEQYF
TGCGCCAGCAGTGCCGAGGGGAGCGGGAATAGATACGAGCAGTACTTC
>TRBJ2-1|18|TRBD2|NA|TRBV5-6
CASSLILAGKSSYNEQFF
TGTGCCAGCAGCTTGATCCTAGCGGGGAAAAGCTCCTACAATGAGCAGTTCTTC
>TRBJ2-7|16|TRBD2|NA|TRBV7-2
CASSVNLAGVRHEQYF
TGTGCCAGCAGCGTTAACCTAGCGGGGGTTAGGCACGAGCAGTACTTC
>TRBJ2-1|15|TRBD2|NA|TRBV14
CASSQVAGAYNEQFF
TGTGCCAGCAGCCAAGTTGCGGGAGCCTACAATGAGCAGTTCTTC
>TRBJ1-1|13|TRBD1|NA|TRBV6-5
CAVKEGARGNAFF
TGTGCCGTCAAGGAGGGGGCGCGCGGAAATGCTTTCTTT
>TRBJ2-3|18|TRBD1|NA|TRBV6-4
CASSLGTGLSNCTDTQYF
TGTGCCAGCAGCCTAGGGACAGGGCTTAGTAATTGCACAGATACGCAGTATTTT
>TRBJ2-1|17|TRBD2|NA|TRBV28
CASSSPLAGSSYNEQFF
TGTGCCAGCAGTTCTCCACTAGCGGGCAGCTCCTACAATGAGCAGTTCTTC
>TRBJ1-4|13|TRBD1|NA|TRBV19
CASSNRGDEKLFF
TGTGCCAGTAGTAACAGGGGAGATGAAAAACTGTTTTTT
>TRBJ2-1|15|NA|NA|TRBV12-5
CASGPGQSLNNEQFF
TGTGCTAGTGGGCCCGGACAGAGTTTGAACAATGAGCAGTTCTTC
>TRBJ2-7|13|TRBD2|NA|TRBV7-2
CASNLLAGGEQYF
TGTGCCAGCAACCTACTAGCGGGGGGTGAGCAGTACTTC
>TRBJ1-2|14|NA|NA|TRBV18
CASSPAGLNYGYTF
TGTGCCAGCTCACCGGCGGGGCTTAACTATGGCTACACCTTC
>TRBJ2-2|16|TRBD1|NA|TRBV5-1
CASIGGDREDTGELFF
TGCGCCAGCATCGGAGGGGACAGGGAAGATACCGGGGAGCTGTTTTTT
>TRBJ1-1|16|NA|NA|TRBV5-4
CASILTKAEVNTEAFF
TGTGCCAGCATCCTGACGAAGGCCGAGGTGAACACTGAAGCTTTCTTT
>TRBJ2-7|15|TRBD2|NA|TRBV27
CASSSPTSGGGEQYF
TGTGCCAGCAGTTCCCCCACTAGCGGGGGAGGGGAGCAGTACTTC
>TRBJ2-7|14|TRBD1|NA|TRBV19
CASCSGTGYYEQYF
TGTGCCAGTTGTTCCGGGACAGGGTACTACGAGCAGTACTTC
>TRBJ1-6|13|NA|NA|TRBV11-3
CASSLNPGSPLHF
TGTGCCAGCAGCTTAAATCCGGGTTCACCCCTCCACTTT
>TRBJ2-5|13|NA|NA|TRBV5-6
CASSLPAGETQYF
TGTGCCAGCAGCTTGCCTGCGGGAGAGACCCAGTACTTC
>TRBJ1-5|15|TRBD1|NA|TRBV3-1/TRBV3-2
CASSPGQANNQPQHF
TGTGCCAGCAGCCCGGGACAGGCAAACAATCAGCCCCAGCATTTT
>TRBJ2-7|16|TRBD2|NA|TRBV27
CASFNLGTSGSYEQYF
TGTGCCAGCTTCAATCTCGGGACTAGCGGGAGTTACGAGCAGTACTTC
>TRBJ2-7|13|NA|NA|TRBV18
CASSPSSQGEQYF
TGTGCCAGCTCACCAAGTAGCCAGGGCGAGCAGTACTTC
>TRBJ2-5|14|NA|NA|TRBV5-1
CASSPAAERETQYF
TGCGCCAGCAGCCCCGCCGCGGAACGAGAGACCCAGTACTTC
>TRBJ2-7|14|TRBD2|NA|TRBV18
CASSPPPSGGEQYF
TGTGCCAGCTCACCACCTCCGTCGGGAGGCGAGCAGTACTTC
>TRBJ2-1|15|TRBD1|NA|TRBV19
CASRPPGTVHNEQFF
TGTGCCAGTAGGCCCCCCGGGACAGTTCACAATGAGCAGTTCTTC
>TRBJ1-5|14|TRBD1|NA|TRBV7-3
CASSRQGADQPQHF
TGTGCCAGCAGTCGACAGGGAGCTGATCAGCCCCAGCATTTT
>TRBJ1-2|13|NA|NA|TRBV19
CASNLGGIYGYTF
TGTGCCAGTAATCTCGGAGGAATCTATGGCTACACCTTC
>TRBJ2-7|15|TRBD2|NA|TRBV2
CASSGASGGAYEQYF
TGTGCCAGCAGTGGAGCTAGCGGGGGGGCCTACGAGCAGTACTTC
>TRBJ1-5|14|NA|NA|TRBV20-1
CSASVTPNNQPQHF
TGCAGTGCTAGTGTTACTCCGAACAATCAGCCCCAGCATTTT
>TRBJ2-1|15|TRBD2|once|TRBV10-1
CASGTGHPGGNEQFF
TGCGCCAGCGGAACGGGACACCCGGGAGGGAATGAGCAGTTCTTC
>TRBJ1-1|16|NA|NA|TRBV11-2
CASSFSRMRDGTEAFF
TGTGCCAGCAGCTTCTCCCGGATGAGGGATGGAACTGAAGCTTTCTTT
>TRBJ2-1|15|TRBD2|NA|TRBV3-1/TRBV3-2
CASSQPPSGRAEQFF
TGTGCCAGCAGCCAACCTCCTAGCGGGAGGGCCGAGCAGTTCTTC
>TRBJ2-3|14|TRBD2|NA|TRBV29-1
CSALSSGESDTQYF
TGCAGCGCCTTATCTAGCGGGGAATCAGATACGCAGTATTTT
>TRBJ2-1|15|NA|NA|TRBV28
CASSLYPSVYNEQFF
TGTGCCAGCAGTTTATACCCATCAGTCTACAATGAGCAGTTCTTC
>TRBJ1-2|15|NA|NA|TRBV5-1
CASSLTPGGAGGYTF
TGCGCCAGCAGCTTGACCCCGGGGGGGGCTGGTGGCTACACCTTC